Listed below are T cell receptor beta chains from one sample, sequenced in a study of blood T cell repertoires in COVID-19. TCRdb's table, derived via immunoSEQ multiplex PCR, lists solely in-frame clones and lacks some. The table has over 250,000 clones, 88% seen once. The source material was peripheral blood. The receptors stem from a man aged 55 to 69 who had recovered from COVID-19. CDR3s include the opening cysteine and the closing phenylalanine or tryptophan. The D gene is left open where the match is weak. Part of the rows lack a size; the others show once, few, many or a class for expanded clones.

V	size	J	D	CDR3	DNA
TRBV2	.	TRBJ2-5	TRBD2	CASSQTSGGAETQYF	TGTGCCAGCAGTCAGACTAGCGGGGGGGCGGAGACCCAGTACTTC
TRBV27	many	TRBJ2-7	TRBD2	CASSRTSGGGYEQYF	TGTGCCAGCAGTAGAACTAGCGGGGGGGGCTACGAGCAGTACTTC
TRBV5-4	once	TRBJ2-7	TRBD2	CASSAAPRGGESYEQYF	TGTGCCAGCAGTGCCGCCCCTCGCGGGGGGGAATCCTACGAGCAGTACTTC
TRBV7-6	.	TRBJ1-2	TRBD1	CASSWGQGLGYTF	TGTGCCAGCAGCTGGGGACAGGGGCTTGGCTACACCTTC
TRBV18	few	TRBJ1-5	TRBD1	CASSPPDRGFNQPQHF	TGTGCCAGCTCACCACCTGACAGGGGGTTCAATCAGCCCCAGCATTTT
TRBV12-5	.	TRBJ2-1	TRBD1	CASRGTGSNEQFF	TGTGCTAGTAGGGGGACAGGGTCCAATGAGCAGTTCTTC
TRBV5-1	few	TRBJ2-7	.	CASSLEISRASSYEQYF	TGCGCCAGCAGCTTGGAAATTAGCAGGGCGAGCTCCTACGAGCAGTACTTC
TRBV23-1	once	TRBJ2-2	.	CASSSHQVNTGELFF	TGCGCCAGCTCCTCTCATCAGGTTAACACCGGGGAGCTGTTTTTT
TRBV6-5	.	TRBJ1-2	TRBD1	CASSSGTGVVWGYTF	TGTGCCAGCAGTTCAGGGACAGGGGTGGTTTGGGGCTACACCTTC
TRBV9	.	TRBJ2-2	.	CASTTGLLNTGELFF	TGTGCCAGCACGACCGGACTCCTGAACACCGGGGAGCTGTTTTTT
TRBV12-5	.	TRBJ1-1	TRBD1	CASGPGTGNTEAFF	TGTGCTAGTGGTCCTGGGACAGGGAACACTGAAGCTTTCTTT
TRBV5-6	.	TRBJ1-6	.	CASSLAPGTYNSPLHF	TGTGCCAGCAGCTTGGCGCCAGGGACCTATAATTCACCCCTCCACTTT
TRBV19	few	TRBJ1-3	.	CASSRPGGASSGNTIYF	TGTGCCAGTAGTCGCCCCGGCGGGGCCTCCTCTGGAAACACCATATATTTT
TRBV11-2	.	TRBJ1-4	.	CASIEARGVGEKLFF	TGTGCCAGCATCGAAGCCCGGGGGGTGGGAGAAAAACTGTTTTTT
TRBV10-2	.	TRBJ1-6	.	CASSERGPGNSPLHF	TGCGCCAGCAGTGAGAGGGGCCCTGGGAATTCACCCCTCCACTTT
TRBV10-2	.	TRBJ1-1	TRBD1	CASSSAGGTEAFF	TGCGCCAGCAGTTCAGCAGGGGGCACTGAAGCTTTCTTT
TRBV19	.	TRBJ2-2	TRBD1	CASSYLFGTENTGELFF	TGTGCCAGTAGTTACCTTTTTGGGACAGAGAACACCGGGGAGCTGTTTTTT
TRBV7-9	.	TRBJ2-1	TRBD1	CASSLKGTVSNEQFF	TGTGCCAGCAGCTTAAAGGGGACAGTGAGTAATGAGCAGTTCTTC
TRBV20-1	once	TRBJ2-5	.	CSASPLVETQYF	TGCAGTGCTAGTCCCCTTGTAGAGACCCAGTACTTC
TRBV19	.	TRBJ1-2	.	CASKPGRTANSNYGYTF	TGTGCCAGTAAACCAGGCAGGACAGCGAACTCTAACTATGGCTACACCTTC
TRBV5-1	.	TRBJ2-1	TRBD2	CASSRTSGGYNEQFF	TGCGCCAGCAGCCGTACTAGCGGGGGGTACAATGAGCAGTTCTTC
TRBV6-5	.	TRBJ1-6	TRBD1	CATLGTGLDSPLHF	TGTGCCACTCTAGGGACAGGGCTGGATTCACCCCTCCACTTT
TRBV29-1	.	TRBJ2-7	.	CSVGRGRTYEQYF	TGCAGCGTTGGCAGGGGTAGGACCTACGAGCAGTACTTC
TRBV4-1	.	TRBJ2-3	.	CASSQVRGQDTQYF	TGCGCCAGCAGCCAAGTCCGGGGACAAGATACGCAGTATTTT
TRBV6-6	.	TRBJ2-7	TRBD1	CASSYSGQGSYEQYF	TGTGCCAGCAGTTACTCGGGACAGGGGTCCTACGAGCAGTACTTC
TRBV7-6	.	TRBJ2-7	TRBD1	CASSPLTGNYEQYF	TGTGCCAGCAGCCCCCTGACAGGGAACTACGAGCAGTACTTC
TRBV29-1	.	TRBJ2-1	TRBD1	CSARTGAHNEQFF	TGCAGCGCCCGGACAGGGGCCCACAATGAGCAGTTCTTC
TRBV30	.	TRBJ2-3	.	CAWSVPFLATDTQYF	TGTGCCTGGAGTGTCCCGTTCCTAGCGACAGATACGCAGTATTTT
TRBV12-3/TRBV12-4	.	TRBJ1-1	.	CASSYGQTTEAFF	TGTGCCAGCAGCTATGGACAGACCACTGAAGCTTTCTTT
TRBV9	.	TRBJ2-6	.	CARQGKRASSGANVLTF	TGTGCGCGGCAAGGTAAGCGGGCAAGCTCTGGGGCCAACGTCCTGACTTTC
TRBV11-3	.	TRBJ1-1	TRBD1	CASSLVQGAKDTEAFF	TGTGCCAGCAGCTTAGTACAGGGGGCAAAGGACACTGAAGCTTTCTTT
TRBV7-3	.	TRBJ2-3	.	CASSQPGVTPGTQYF	TGTGCCAGCAGCCAACCAGGGGTCACCCCTGGTACGCAGTATTTT
TRBV19	.	TRBJ1-4	TRBD1	CASSTGGGKLFF	TGTGCCAGTAGTACAGGGGGTGGAAAACTGTTTTTT
TRBV11-2	once	TRBJ2-3	TRBD2	CASSLRTSGGASTQYF	TGTGCCAGCAGCCTGCGGACTAGCGGGGGGGCTAGTACGCAGTATTTT
TRBV9	once	TRBJ2-5	TRBD1	CASSRGPGTVEGETQYF	TGTGCCAGCAGCAGAGGGCCCGGGACAGTTGAAGGGGAGACCCAGTACTTC
TRBV11-2	.	TRBJ2-1	TRBD1	CASSLTGYNEQFF	TGTGCCAGCAGCTTGACAGGGTACAATGAGCAGTTCTTC
TRBV6-1	.	TRBJ2-7	.	CASSGNPDSYYYEQYF	TGTGCCAGCAGTGGGAACCCGGACAGTTACTACTACGAGCAGTACTTC
TRBV5-1	.	TRBJ2-5	TRBD1	CASSTGQGAVRETQYF	TGCGCCAGCAGCACAGGACAGGGGGCAGTTCGTGAGACCCAGTACTTC
TRBV3-1/TRBV3-2	.	TRBJ1-4	TRBD1	CASSPWTGELKLFF	TGTGCCAGCAGCCCATGGACAGGGGAATTGAAACTGTTTTTT
TRBV29-1	.	TRBJ1-1	.	CSVGMVAGVPTEAFF	TGCAGCGTTGGGATGGTGGCAGGGGTCCCCACTGAAGCTTTCTTT
TRBV11-3	.	TRBJ2-1	TRBD2	CASSLAGGGQGEQFF	TGTGCCAGCAGCTTAGCCGGCGGGGGGCAAGGGGAGCAGTTCTTC
TRBV9	.	TRBJ1-6	.	CASSVALRGNSPLHF	TGTGCCAGCAGCGTAGCTCTAAGGGGGAATTCACCCCTCCACTTT
TRBV6-6	few	TRBJ1-1	.	CASSSAGGGTEAFF	TGTGCCAGCAGTTCCGCTGGGGGGGGCACTGAAGCTTTCTTT
TRBV12-3/TRBV12-4	.	TRBJ1-1	TRBD1	CASSRTGEAFF	TGTGCCAGCAGTCGGACAGGTGAAGCTTTCTTT
TRBV11-2	.	TRBJ2-3	TRBD2	CASSKTSGGAGDTQYF	TGTGCCAGCAGCAAGACTAGCGGGGGGGCGGGAGATACGCAGTATTTT
TRBV5-1	.	TRBJ1-1	.	CASSPTVSGGTEAFF	TGCGCCAGCAGCCCGACAGTCTCCGGGGGGACTGAAGCTTTCTTT
TRBV7-6	few	TRBJ2-1	TRBD2	CASSLEASGVKYEQFF	TGTGCCAGCAGCTTAGAGGCTAGCGGGGTGAAGTATGAGCAGTTCTTC
TRBV2	.	TRBJ1-2	.	CASSEDRGGYGYTF	TGTGCCAGCAGTGAAGACCGGGGGGGGTATGGCTACACCTTC